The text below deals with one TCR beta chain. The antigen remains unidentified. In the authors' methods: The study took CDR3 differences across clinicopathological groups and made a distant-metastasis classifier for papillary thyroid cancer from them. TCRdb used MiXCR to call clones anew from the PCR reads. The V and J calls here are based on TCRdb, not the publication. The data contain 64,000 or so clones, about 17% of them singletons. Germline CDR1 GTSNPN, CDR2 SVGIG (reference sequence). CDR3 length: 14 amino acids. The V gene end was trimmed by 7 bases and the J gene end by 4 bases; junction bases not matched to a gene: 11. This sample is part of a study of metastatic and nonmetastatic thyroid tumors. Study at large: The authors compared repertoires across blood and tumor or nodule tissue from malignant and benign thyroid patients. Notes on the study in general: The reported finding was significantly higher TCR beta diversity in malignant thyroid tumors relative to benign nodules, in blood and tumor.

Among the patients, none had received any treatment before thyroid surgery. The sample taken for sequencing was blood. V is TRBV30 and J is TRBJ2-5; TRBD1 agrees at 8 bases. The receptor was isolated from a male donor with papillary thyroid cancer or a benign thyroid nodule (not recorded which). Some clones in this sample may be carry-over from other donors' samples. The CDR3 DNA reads TGTGCCTCAACCGCCTGGACAGGGCGAGAGACCCAGTACTTC. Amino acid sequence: CASTAWTGRETQYF.